This T cell receptor beta chain appears in the sequencing data of a study of blood T cells in healthy people across ages. V gave up 3 bases and J gave up 5 bases, with 13 bases separating them. In germline, CDR1 is MDHEN, CDR2 SYDVKM. This CDR3 contains 14 residues. General study results and limits: Expanded clonotype shifts may have been confounded, as the donors had an unknown CMV status. Diversity of TCR beta correlated strongly with naive T cell percentage.

Collection of approximately 9.3 milliliters of peripheral blood was performed for each donor. A second roughly 7 to 11 cycle PCR used barcoded and J-beta primers. TCRdb processed the 5' RACE reads anew with MiXCR; each CDR3 protein has one entry. Found here are about 1,400,000 distinct CDR3 sequences, approximately 42% of them singletons; the top ten hold roughly 7.9%. This clonotype was seen a few times. Antigen specificity is unknown. The TCR comes from a young woman in good health. The sequencing input was blood. V gene TRBV28 combines with J gene TRBJ2-5; D remains unclear. CDR3 amino acids: CASSFPSRSETQYF. DNA for the CDR3: TGTGCCAGCAGTTTTCCTTCTAGGTCCGAGACCCAGTACTTC.